A selection of T cell receptor beta chains follows, all from one sample in a study of blood T cell repertoires in COVID-19. Assay: immunoSEQ multiplex PCR; the TCRdb copy retains only in-frame clones and omits some. The table has tens of thousands of clones, 65% to 80% seen once. The sample taken for sequencing was peripheral blood. The receptors stem from a human donor in a cohort sampled during active COVID-19. CDR3s include the opening cysteine and the closing phenylalanine or tryptophan. The D gene is left open where the match is weak. Only some rows state a clone size, as once, few, many or a class for expanded clones.

abundance	v_gene	j_gene	d_gene	CDR3nt	CDR3aa
-	TRBV5-1	TRBJ2-7	-	TGCGCCAGCACCAGGAGCGGATCCTACGAGCAGTACTTC	CASTRSGSYEQYF
-	TRBV20-1	TRBJ1-1	-	TGCAGGCTAGAAAGGACTTATGAAGCTTTCTTT	CRLERTYEAFF
-	TRBV9	TRBJ1-2	TRBD1	TGTGCCAGCAGCCCAAGGACAGGGTTCCGGGGCTACACCTTC	CASSPRTGFRGYTF
-	TRBV19	TRBJ2-1	TRBD1	TGTGCCAGTAGTATCTCCAGGGGACAGGCTGCCGATGAGCAGTTCTTC	CASSISRGQAADEQFF
-	TRBV11-2	TRBJ1-1	-	TGTGCCAGCAGCGACGGAACGGGCACTGAAGCTTTCTTT	CASSDGTGTEAFF
once	TRBV12-3/TRBV12-4	TRBJ1-4	TRBD1	TGTGCCAGCAGTGGGACAGGGGGTGAAAAACTGTTTTTT	CASSGTGGEKLFF
-	TRBV30	TRBJ2-1	TRBD2	TGTGCCTGGAGTGTACTAGCGGGTTCCTACAATGAGCAGTTCTTC	CAWSVLAGSYNEQFF
-	TRBV28	TRBJ2-1	TRBD1	TGTGCCAGTTCAGGGGGACGTACCCTAAACTACAATGAGCAGTTCTTC	CASSGGRTLNYNEQFF
few	TRBV15	TRBJ2-1	-	TGTGCCACCAGCAGAGATCAGGGGGGACGAACGGACAATGAGCAGTTCTTC	CATSRDQGGRTDNEQFF
once	TRBV6-5	TRBJ2-7	-	TGTGCCAGCAGTTTCCGAGGCGAGCAGTACTTC	CASSFRGEQYF
-	TRBV19	TRBJ2-1	TRBD2	TGTGCCAGCATTAAACCGGGACTAGCGGGAGGGGAGCAGTTCTTC	CASIKPGLAGGEQFF
-	TRBV9	TRBJ2-7	-	TGTGCCAGCAGCGTAGGCTTTGAGGGCTACGAGCAGTACTTC	CASSVGFEGYEQYF
-	TRBV12-3/TRBV12-4	TRBJ2-3	-	TGTGCCAGCAGCCAACACACGCAGTATTTT	CASSQHTQYF
-	TRBV5-3	TRBJ2-3	TRBD2	TGTGCCAGAAGCTTGGCTCCAGCGGGAGGGCCTGCCGATCCGCAGTATTTT	CARSLAPAGGPADPQYF
once	TRBV28	TRBJ1-5	-	TGTGCCAGCAGTTTAGCTCGTGGGGGGATAGGCAATCAGCCCCAGCATTTT	CASSLARGGIGNQPQHF
-	TRBV9	TRBJ2-7	TRBD2	TGTGCCAGCAGCGTAGGGCTAGCGGCCTCCTACGAGCAGTACTTC	CASSVGLAASYEQYF
-	TRBV2	TRBJ1-3	TRBD1	TGTGCCAGCAGTGGGACAGGGAACACCATATATTTT	CASSGTGNTIYF
-	TRBV2	TRBJ2-5	-	TGTGCCAGCAGTGAAGCGCTACCGGGGGAGACCCAGTACTTC	CASSEALPGETQYF
-	TRBV28	TRBJ1-5	-	TGTGCCAGCAGTTTTGACAGGCGGTGGAGCAATCAGCCCCAGCATTTT	CASSFDRRWSNQPQHF
-	TRBV6-6	TRBJ2-5	-	TGTGCCAGCAGTTACGACGGAAACCGGGGGGAGACCCAGTACTTC	CASSYDGNRGETQYF
-	TRBV4-3	TRBJ2-5	TRBD2	TGCGCCAGCAGCCTCGGGACTAGCGGGATTGAGACCCAGTACTTC	CASSLGTSGIETQYF
-	TRBV27	TRBJ1-6	TRBD1	TGTGCCAGCAGCCCGACAGGGGGGACTCCTAATTCACCCCTCCACTTT	CASSPTGGTPNSPLHF
-	TRBV20-1	TRBJ2-3	TRBD2	TGCAGTGCTAGTAGCGGGAGGGCCCCCACAGATACGCAGTATTTT	CSASSGRAPTDTQYF
-	TRBV7-9	TRBJ2-7	-	TGTGCCAGCAGCGACCTGGGAGGCGGATTATCCTACGAGCAGTACTTC	CASSDLGGGLSYEQYF
-	TRBV20-1	TRBJ2-1	-	TGCAGTGCTAAATTTATGGAGCAGTTCTTC	CSAKFMEQFF
-	TRBV6-2/TRBV6-3	TRBJ1-2	TRBD1	TGTGCCAGCAGTTACGGGAGGACAGGGGATGGCTACACCTTC	CASSYGRTGDGYTF
-	TRBV28	TRBJ2-3	TRBD1	TGTGCCAGCAGTTTGGGGACAGGGGTAGATACGCAGTATTTT	CASSLGTGVDTQYF
-	TRBV2	TRBJ2-2	TRBD1	TGTGCCAGCAGGGGGGACAGGGGTTCCACCGGGGAGCTGTTTTTT	CASRGDRGSTGELFF
-	TRBV7-3	TRBJ2-1	TRBD2	TGTGCCAGCAGCCTCACGGGCGGGAGGGCCTACAATGAGCAGTTCTTC	CASSLTGGRAYNEQFF
few	TRBV2	TRBJ2-7	TRBD2	TGTGCCAGCCAAGCGGGGGGGACATCTCGAATCGAGCAGTACTTC	CASQAGGTSRIEQYF
-	TRBV27	TRBJ1-5	-	TGTGCCAGCAGTTTCCAGGGGAGTGGCAATCAGCCCCAGCATTTT	CASSFQGSGNQPQHF
once	TRBV30	TRBJ2-3	TRBD1	TGTGCCTGGAGTGTACTAGGGGGCCCGCAGTATTTT	CAWSVLGGPQYF
-	TRBV21-1	TRBJ2-1	-	TGTGCCAGCAGCAAAGCCGGGGAACGGGAGGGCTGTTACAATGAGCAGTTCTTC	CASSKAGEREGCYNEQFF
-	TRBV5-1	TRBJ2-7	-	TGCGCCAGCAGGTCGACATCCGGGACCCCCGCGGGAGAGCAGTACTTC	CASRSTSGTPAGEQYF
few	TRBV4-1	TRBJ1-6	TRBD1	TGCGCCAGCAGCCAATTTTCCGGGACAGATAATTCACCCCTCCACTTT	CASSQFSGTDNSPLHF
-	TRBV18	TRBJ1-6	-	TGTGCCAGCTCACCCGGGTTTTCACCCCTCCACTTT	CASSPGFSPLHF
-	TRBV28	TRBJ1-4	-	TGTGCCAGCAGTTTTGGGAGTTGGGGTCCGCTGACTAATGAAAAACTGTTTTTT	CASSFGSWGPLTNEKLFF
-	TRBV19	TRBJ2-5	-	TGTGCCAGTAGTCAGTCGTCGGGTGGCGAGACCCAGTACTTC	CASSQSSGGETQYF
-	TRBV19	TRBJ1-2	-	TGTGCCAGTACCCCTCAGGGGACGGGTGGCTACACCTTC	CASTPQGTGGYTF